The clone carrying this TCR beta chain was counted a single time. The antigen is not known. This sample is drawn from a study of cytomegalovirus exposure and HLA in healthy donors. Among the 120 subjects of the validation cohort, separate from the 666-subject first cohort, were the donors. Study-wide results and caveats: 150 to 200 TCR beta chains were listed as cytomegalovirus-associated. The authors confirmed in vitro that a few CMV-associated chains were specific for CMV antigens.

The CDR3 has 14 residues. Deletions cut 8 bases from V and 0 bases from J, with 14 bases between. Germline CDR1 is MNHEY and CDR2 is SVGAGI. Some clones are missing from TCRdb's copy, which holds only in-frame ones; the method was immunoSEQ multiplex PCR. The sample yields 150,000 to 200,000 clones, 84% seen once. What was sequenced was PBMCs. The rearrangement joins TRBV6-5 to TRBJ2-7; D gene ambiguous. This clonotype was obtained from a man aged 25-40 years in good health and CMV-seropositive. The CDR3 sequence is CASRDGFYSYEQYF. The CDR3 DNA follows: TGTGCCAGCCGCGACGGGTTTTACTCCTACGAGCAGTACTTC.